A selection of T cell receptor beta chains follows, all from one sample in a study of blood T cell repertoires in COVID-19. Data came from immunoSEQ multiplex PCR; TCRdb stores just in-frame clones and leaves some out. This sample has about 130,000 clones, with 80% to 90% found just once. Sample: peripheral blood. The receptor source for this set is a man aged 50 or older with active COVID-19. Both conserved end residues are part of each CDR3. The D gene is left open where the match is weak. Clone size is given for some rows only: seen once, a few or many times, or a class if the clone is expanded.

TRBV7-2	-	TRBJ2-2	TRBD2	CASSLTSGGAAGELFF	TGTGCCAGCAGCTTGACTAGCGGGGGGGCGGCCGGGGAGCTGTTTTTT
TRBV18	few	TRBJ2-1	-	CASSPPMMESRDNEQFF	TGTGCCAGCTCACCACCAATGATGGAGTCTCGAGACAATGAGCAGTTCTTC
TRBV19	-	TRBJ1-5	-	CASSITVGQGKGYNQPQHF	TGTGCCAGTAGTATAACGGTTGGGCAGGGAAAGGGATATAATCAGCCCCAGCATTTT
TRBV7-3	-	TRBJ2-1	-	CASSEGVDNEQFF	TGTGCCAGCAGCGAAGGGGTCGACAATGAGCAGTTCTTC
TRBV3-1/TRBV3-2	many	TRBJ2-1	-	CASSQTPTSYNEQFF	TGTGCCAGCAGCCAGACTCCTACCTCCTACAATGAGCAGTTCTTC
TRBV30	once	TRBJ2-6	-	CAWTRGSGANVLTF	TGTGCCTGGACCCGAGGTTCTGGGGCCAACGTCCTGACTTTC
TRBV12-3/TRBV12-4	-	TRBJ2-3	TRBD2	CASIRDYTDTQYF	TGTGCCAGCATCCGGGACTACACAGATACGCAGTATTTT
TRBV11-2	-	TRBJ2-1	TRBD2	CASSFTSGGAQEQFF	TGTGCCAGCAGCTTTACTAGCGGGGGGGCCCAGGAGCAGTTCTTC
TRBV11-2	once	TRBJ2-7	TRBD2	CASSLDRGSGGEEQYF	TGTGCCAGCAGCTTAGATCGGGGTAGCGGGGGTGAAGAGCAGTACTTC
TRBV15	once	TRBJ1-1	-	CATSRDLIRVSDTEAFF	TGTGCCACCAGCAGAGATTTAATCAGGGTATCGGACACTGAAGCTTTCTTT
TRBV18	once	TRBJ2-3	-	CASSPPGGAGTDTQYF	TGTGCCAGCTCACCACCGGGCGGAGCGGGCACAGATACGCAGTATTTT
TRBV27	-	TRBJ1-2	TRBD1	CASSFGDSKDGYTF	TGTGCCAGCAGTTTCGGGGACAGCAAGGATGGCTACACCTTC
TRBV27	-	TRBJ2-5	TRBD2	CASSVAGGREGTQYF	TGTGCCAGCAGCGTAGCGGGGGGCAGGGAAGGGACCCAGTACTTC
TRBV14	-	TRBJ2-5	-	CASSQARRDPRETQYF	TGTGCCAGCAGCCAAGCAAGGAGGGACCCCAGGGAGACCCAGTACTTC
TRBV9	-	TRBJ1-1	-	CASSVHAAGELGEAFF	TGTGCCAGCAGCGTTCACGCCGCAGGGGAGCTGGGAGAAGCTTTCTTT
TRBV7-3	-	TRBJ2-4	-	CANYKPGVAKNIQYF	TGTGCCAACTACAAACCAGGGGTAGCCAAAAACATTCAGTACTTC
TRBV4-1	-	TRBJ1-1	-	CASSQEAAGLREAFF	TGCGCCAGCAGCCAAGAGGCGGCGGGCCTACGGGAAGCTTTCTTT
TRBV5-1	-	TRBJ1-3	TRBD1	CASSLRGQGSGNTIYF	TGCGCCAGCAGCTTGCGGGGACAGGGCTCTGGAAACACCATATATTTT
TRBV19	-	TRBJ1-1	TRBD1	CASGQGPTEAFF	TGTGCCAGTGGACAGGGACCCACTGAAGCTTTCTTT
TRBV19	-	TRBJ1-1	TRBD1	CATQGGRFEAFF	TGTGCCACCCAAGGGGGCCGTTTTGAAGCTTTCTTT
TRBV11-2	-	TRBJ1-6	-	CASSSPWTESNSPLHF	TGTGCCAGCAGCTCACCTTGGACAGAAAGTAATTCACCCCTCCACTTT
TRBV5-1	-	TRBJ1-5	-	CASSPEPGRNQPQHF	TGCGCCAGCAGCCCAGAGCCAGGCCGCAATCAGCCCCAGCATTTT
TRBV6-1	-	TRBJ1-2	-	CASSELGRGGYTF	TGTGCCAGCAGTGAATTGGGGAGAGGTGGCTACACCTTC
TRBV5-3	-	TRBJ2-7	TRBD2	CARSPLKRGDYEQYF	TGTGCCAGAAGCCCCTTGAAGCGGGGGGACTACGAGCAGTACTTC
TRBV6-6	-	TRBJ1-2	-	CASTSTGGSLGGYTF	TGTGCCAGCACCTCGACCGGAGGGAGTTTGGGTGGCTACACCTTC
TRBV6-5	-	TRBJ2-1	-	CASRPTRNAEQFF	TGTGCCAGCAGACCGACTAGAAACGCTGAGCAGTTCTTC
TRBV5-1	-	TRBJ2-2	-	CAARGTPNTGELFF	TGCGCCGCACGAGGGACACCGAACACCGGGGAGCTGTTTTTT
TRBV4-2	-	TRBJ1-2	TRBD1	CASSQDGQAYYGYTF	TGTGCCAGCAGCCAAGACGGACAGGCTTACTATGGCTACACCTTC
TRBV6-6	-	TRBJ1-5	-	CASSYGTDPNQPQHF	TGTGCCAGCAGTTACGGCACAGACCCTAATCAGCCCCAGCATTTT
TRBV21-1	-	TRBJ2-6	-	CARPNGRAGANVLTF	TGTGCCAGGCCAAACGGGAGGGCTGGGGCCAACGTCCTGACTTTC
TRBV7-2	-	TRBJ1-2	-	CASSFGKALYGYTF	TGTGCCAGCAGCTTTGGCAAAGCGCTCTATGGCTACACCTTC
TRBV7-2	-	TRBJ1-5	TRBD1	CASSRETGHGQPQHF	TGTGCCAGCAGTCGTGAGACAGGGCATGGTCAGCCCCAGCATTTT
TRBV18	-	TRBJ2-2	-	CASSPLFTSGELFF	TGTGCCAGCTCACCTCTATTTACCTCCGGGGAGCTGTTTTTT
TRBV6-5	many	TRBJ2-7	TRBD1	CASSSRDRADEQYF	TGTGCCAGCAGTTCCCGGGACAGGGCCGACGAGCAGTACTTC
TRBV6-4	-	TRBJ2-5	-	CASSEGVGGMETQYF	TGTGCCAGCAGTGAAGGGGTGGGAGGCATGGAGACCCAGTACTTC
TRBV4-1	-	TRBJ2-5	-	CASSPVLEETQYF	TGCGCCAGCAGCCCGGTCCTCGAGGAGACCCAGTACTTC
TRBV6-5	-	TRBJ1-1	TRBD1	CASLRGDRGGTEAFF	TGTGCCAGCCTTCGGGGGGACAGGGGTGGGACTGAAGCTTTCTTT
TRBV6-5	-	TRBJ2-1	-	CASSYGGAGNEQFF	TGTGCCAGCAGTTACGGGGGGGCGGGCAATGAGCAGTTCTTC
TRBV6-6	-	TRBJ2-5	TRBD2	CASSYSGGARETQYF	TGTGCCAGCAGTTACAGCGGGGGGGCCCGTGAGACCCAGTACTTC
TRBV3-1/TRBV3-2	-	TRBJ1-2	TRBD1	CASTRQGASNYGYTF	TGTGCCAGCACCAGACAGGGGGCCTCTAACTATGGCTACACCTTC
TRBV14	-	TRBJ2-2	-	CASSREVGNTGELFF	TGTGCCAGCAGCCGGGAGGTGGGGAACACCGGGGAGCTGTTTTTT
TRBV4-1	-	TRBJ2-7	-	CASSQELIRAGAYEQYF	TGCGCCAGCAGCCAAGAATTAATCAGAGCGGGTGCCTACGAGCAGTACTTC
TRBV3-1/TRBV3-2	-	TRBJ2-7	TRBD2	CASRSGGVYEQYF	TGTGCCAGCAGGAGCGGGGGAGTCTACGAGCAGTACTTC